A selection of T cell receptor beta chains follows, all from one sample in a study of blood T cell repertoires in COVID-19. Method: immunoSEQ multiplex PCR; TCRdb's copy keeps in-frame clones and lacks some. There are some 150,000 clones in the sample; over 80% occur only once, and roughly 1.5% lies in the top ten. Sequencing was done on a sample of peripheral blood. Receptor source: a human donor in a cohort sampled during active COVID-19. Each CDR3 is given with its conserved first and last residue. Each record gives: J gene, V gene, clone size, D gene, CDR3 DNA, CDR3 protein. D genes are given only for firm matches. Clone sizes are given selectively: once, few, many, or a class where the clone is expanded.

j_gene: TRBJ2-7; v_gene: TRBV12-3/TRBV12-4; abundance: NA; d_gene: TRBD1; CDR3nt: TGTGCCAGTCTGGGACAGGAGTCCTACGAGCAGTACTTC; CDR3aa: CASLGQESYEQYF
j_gene: TRBJ2-1; v_gene: TRBV19; abundance: NA; d_gene: TRBD2; CDR3nt: TGTGCCAGTAGCCTGACTAGCGGGAGCGATGAGCAGTTCTTC; CDR3aa: CASSLTSGSDEQFF
j_gene: TRBJ1-2; v_gene: TRBV5-4; abundance: once; d_gene: TRBD1; CDR3nt: TGTGCCAGCAGCAAATCTACAGGGGTTCCTGGCTACACCTTC; CDR3aa: CASSKSTGVPGYTF
j_gene: TRBJ1-1; v_gene: TRBV3-1/TRBV3-2; abundance: few; d_gene: NA; CDR3nt: TGTGCCAGCAGCCTCCAAGGCAGCGACACTGAAGCTTTCTTT; CDR3aa: CASSLQGSDTEAFF
j_gene: TRBJ2-3; v_gene: TRBV10-1; abundance: NA; d_gene: NA; CDR3nt: TGCGCCAGCGGCCGTTTAGGGGCAGGCACAGATACGCAGTATTTT; CDR3aa: CASGRLGAGTDTQYF
j_gene: TRBJ2-1; v_gene: TRBV27; abundance: NA; d_gene: NA; CDR3nt: TGTGCCAGCAGTCCAACACCCCCAGGGGCCATTAACAATGAGCAGTTCTTC; CDR3aa: CASSPTPPGAINNEQFF
j_gene: TRBJ1-6; v_gene: TRBV27; abundance: NA; d_gene: NA; CDR3nt: TGTGCCAGCAGTTTATTAGGCAGGGCCGGCTCCTATAATTCACCCCTCCACTTT; CDR3aa: CASSLLGRAGSYNSPLHF
j_gene: TRBJ1-1; v_gene: TRBV2; abundance: few; d_gene: NA; CDR3nt: TGTGCCAGCAGTGAGATGGGGCACACTGAAGCTTTCTTT; CDR3aa: CASSEMGHTEAFF
j_gene: TRBJ2-2; v_gene: TRBV3-1/TRBV3-2; abundance: NA; d_gene: NA; CDR3nt: TGTGCCAGCAGCCATGACTGGAACACCGGGGAGCTGTTTTTT; CDR3aa: CASSHDWNTGELFF
j_gene: TRBJ1-1; v_gene: TRBV18; abundance: NA; d_gene: TRBD1; CDR3nt: TGTGCCAGCTCAAGGGACAGGCTGAACACTGAAGCTTTCTTT; CDR3aa: CASSRDRLNTEAFF
j_gene: TRBJ1-2; v_gene: TRBV7-8; abundance: NA; d_gene: NA; CDR3nt: TGTGCCAGCACTGATAATAAGGGGTGGATCTATGGCTACACCTTC; CDR3aa: CASTDNKGWIYGYTF
j_gene: TRBJ2-7; v_gene: TRBV11-3; abundance: NA; d_gene: NA; CDR3nt: TGTGCCAGCAGCTTAGAGGACTCTTTGGAGCAGTACTTC; CDR3aa: CASSLEDSLEQYF
j_gene: TRBJ2-1; v_gene: TRBV7-9; abundance: NA; d_gene: NA; CDR3nt: TGTGCCAGCAGACTAAGCCATTATAGCTCCTACAATGAGCAGTTCTTC; CDR3aa: CASRLSHYSSYNEQFF
j_gene: TRBJ2-1; v_gene: TRBV28; abundance: once; d_gene: TRBD2; CDR3nt: TGTGCCAGCAGTAGCCATCCGCTAACTAGCGGGAGGAGTGAGCAGTTCTTC; CDR3aa: CASSSHPLTSGRSEQFF
j_gene: TRBJ1-1; v_gene: TRBV24-1; abundance: NA; d_gene: TRBD1; CDR3nt: TGTGCCACCAGAGGTTCTGGGACAGGGGCGCTAGTGTTT; CDR3aa: CATRGSGTGALVF
j_gene: TRBJ2-7; v_gene: TRBV27; abundance: NA; d_gene: TRBD1; CDR3nt: TGTGCCAGCGCCTTGGGACAGGCTAGCTACGAGCAGTACTTC; CDR3aa: CASALGQASYEQYF
j_gene: TRBJ2-7; v_gene: TRBV27; abundance: NA; d_gene: TRBD1; CDR3nt: TGTGCCAGCAGTCCCAGACAGGGAAAGGTCGTTGAGCAGTACTTC; CDR3aa: CASSPRQGKVVEQYF
j_gene: TRBJ1-1; v_gene: TRBV7-9; abundance: NA; d_gene: NA; CDR3nt: TGTGCCAGCAGCTTTGTTTACGGGAACACTGAAGCTTTCTTT; CDR3aa: CASSFVYGNTEAFF
j_gene: TRBJ2-7; v_gene: TRBV24-1; abundance: NA; d_gene: TRBD2; CDR3nt: TGTGCCACCCTGGTCAGCGGGAGGGCCTACGAGCAGTACTTC; CDR3aa: CATLVSGRAYEQYF
j_gene: TRBJ2-2; v_gene: TRBV5-1; abundance: NA; d_gene: TRBD1; CDR3nt: TGCGCCAGCAGCTCTACAGGGGAGACGAGCGGGGAGCTGTTTTTT; CDR3aa: CASSSTGETSGELFF
j_gene: TRBJ2-7; v_gene: TRBV28; abundance: NA; d_gene: TRBD2; CDR3nt: TGTGCCACCGGGGAGGCGGGAGGCGCCTACGAGCAGTACTTC; CDR3aa: CATGEAGGAYEQYF
j_gene: TRBJ2-1; v_gene: TRBV4-1; abundance: NA; d_gene: TRBD1; CDR3nt: TGCGCCAGCAGCCTGGACAGGGGGCCCTACAATGAGCAGTTCTTC; CDR3aa: CASSLDRGPYNEQFF
j_gene: TRBJ2-7; v_gene: TRBV25-1; abundance: NA; d_gene: NA; CDR3nt: TGTGCCAGCAGTGAATGGGGCAGGACCTACGAGCAGTACTTC; CDR3aa: CASSEWGRTYEQYF
j_gene: TRBJ1-2; v_gene: TRBV14; abundance: NA; d_gene: NA; CDR3nt: TGTGCCAGCAGCCAAGTGGCAGGGTGGAACTATGGCTACACCTTC; CDR3aa: CASSQVAGWNYGYTF
j_gene: TRBJ1-1; v_gene: TRBV4-1; abundance: few; d_gene: NA; CDR3nt: TGCGCCAGCAGCCAGGTTGGGTGGGAGGGCAACACTGAAGCTTTCTTT; CDR3aa: CASSQVGWEGNTEAFF
j_gene: TRBJ2-7; v_gene: TRBV10-2; abundance: NA; d_gene: NA; CDR3nt: TGCGCCAGCAGTGAGCCGGGATCCTACGAGCAGTACTTC; CDR3aa: CASSEPGSYEQYF
j_gene: TRBJ1-5; v_gene: TRBV7-9; abundance: NA; d_gene: NA; CDR3nt: TGTGCCAGCAGCTCCGGGTCCAGCAATAATCAGCCCCAGCATTTT; CDR3aa: CASSSGSSNNQPQHF
j_gene: TRBJ1-1; v_gene: TRBV12-3/TRBV12-4; abundance: NA; d_gene: NA; CDR3nt: TGTGCCAGCAGCATTACGGTGAACACTGAAGCTTTCTTT; CDR3aa: CASSITVNTEAFF